These 22 T cell receptor beta chains originate from one sample sequenced in a study of PD-1 blockade in classical Hodgkin lymphoma. Repertoires were generated with immunoSEQ multiplex PCR, while TCRdb's copy carries only in-frame clones and drops some. This sample yields about 64,000 clones, of which roughly 92% are seen a single time; 8% belongs to the top ten. As to time point: cycle 4 day 1 (C4D1), after less than seven weeks of nivolumab. Brentuximab vedotin exposure varied among the patients, all of whom had relapsed after autologous stem cell transplantation. The sample was peripheral blood mononuclear cells (PBMCs), taken before the fourth cycle of nivolumab. The receptors come from a human donor with classical Hodgkin lymphoma.

The chain links TRBV19 to TRBJ1-2; 8 positions agree with TRBD1. V lost 6 bases, J lost 4 bases, and 13 bases stayed unmatched. Germline CDR1 reads LNHDA; CDR2 reads SQIVND (reference sequence). CDR3 length: 16 amino acids. CDR3: CASSTTATGASYGYTF. CDR3 nucleotide sequence: TGTGCCAGTAGCACCACCGCGACAGGGGCTAGCTATGGCTACACCTTC.

J is TRBJ1-4 and V is TRBV19; possible D gene TRBD1, 5 bases. The CDR3 is 14 amino acids. In germline, CDR1 is LNHDA, CDR2 SQIVND (reference sequence). Between the trimmed V and J ends, which lost 3 bases and 3 bases, there was a span of 8 bases. CDR3 sequence (DNA): TGTGCCAGTAGTATTGACAGCTCTAATGAAAAACTGTTTTTT. Translation: CASSIDSSNEKLFF.

V and J are TRBV28 and TRBJ2-3; 10 bases match TRBD1. Germline V CDR1 and CDR2: MDHEN, SYDVKM. This CDR3 spans 19 amino acids. The junction had 16 bases not matched to a gene; V was cut back by 3 bases and J by 4 bases. The CDR3 sequence is CASSFPGTGVRAISDTQYF. The CDR3 region has the DNA TGTGCCAGCAGTTTTCCCGGGACAGGGGTCCGGGCCATTTCAGATACGCAGTATTTT.

The genes are TRBV7-3 and TRBJ2-2; 14 bases map to TRBD2. V was clipped by 5 bases and J by 6 bases; unmatched bases: 5. Germline-derived CDR1 and CDR2 are SGHTA and FQGTGA. The CDR3 loop spans 16 amino acids. In nucleotides, the CDR3 is TGTGCCAGCAGCCTGAGACTAGCGGGAGGGCCCGGGGAGCTGTTTTTT. This codes for CASSLRLAGGPGELFF. Full variable domain (remainder filled in from reference TRBV7-3 and TRBJ2-2): GAGVSQTPSNKVTEKGKYVELRCDPISGHTALYWYRQSLGQGPEFLIYFQGTGAADDSGLPNDRFFAVRPEGSVSTLKIQRTERGDSAVYLCASSLRLAGGPGELFFGEGSRLTVL.

V and J are TRBV6-6 and TRBJ2-7, with 8 nucleotides matching TRBD1. Germline CDR1 reads MNHNY; CDR2 reads SVGAGI (reference sequence). The CDR3 covers 15 residues. The V segment lost 2 bases and the J segment 4 bases; nucleotides outside the gene matches: 7. CDR3 amino acids: CASSYARTGSYEQYF. The CDR3 DNA reads TGTGCCAGCAGTTACGCTCGGACAGGGTCTTACGAGCAGTACTTC.

The gene calls are TRBV28 and TRBJ1-1; possibly TRBD1 for D (6 bases). CDR3 length: 17 amino acids. The germline gives CDR1 MDHEN, CDR2 SYDVKM. Trimming cost V 5 bases and J 4 bases, with 23 bases left between them. DNA for the CDR3: TGTGCCAGCAGTCCCCCCCCCAGGGGCGGGAGGGGCACTGAAGCTTTCTTT. Amino acid sequence: CASSPPPRGGRGTEAFF.

The gene calls are TRBV6-5 and TRBJ2-7, with D possibly being TRBD1 (5 bases). Trimming left V 5 bases short and J 3 bases short, with 14 bases between. The CDR3 is 14 amino acids. Germline V CDR1 and CDR2: MNHEY, SVGAGI. CDR3 nucleotides: TGTGCCAGCAGTGAAGAAAGGGGTTTCTACGAGCAGTACTTC. As protein: CASSEERGFYEQYF.

The chain employs TRBV19 and TRBJ2-3, with 11 bases matching TRBD2. Germline V gene lookup returns CDR1 LNHDA and CDR2 SQIVND (reference sequence). V trimming: 1 base; J trimming: 4 bases; junction bases outside the gene matches: 1. The CDR3 is 15 amino acids. CDR3: CASSIAGLAADTQYF. The CDR3 nucleotides read TGTGCCAGTAGTATAGCGGGACTAGCGGCAGATACGCAGTATTTT.

The chain uses TRBV11-3 and TRBJ2-2; 8 bases line up with TRBD1. V was clipped by 11 bases and J by 5 bases; unmatched bases: 7. From germline, CDR1 is SGHNT and CDR2 YENEEA. This CDR3 region has 13 residues. CDR3 coding DNA: TGTGCCGGCGGGACAGGAGGTACCGGGGAGCTGTTTTTT. It translates to CAGGTGGTGELFF.

This chain links TRBV14 with TRBJ2-1, with TRBD2 matching 7 bases. There are 16 residues in the CDR3. Trimming removed 4 bases from V and 1 base from J; junction bases left unmatched: 7. The germline CDR1 and CDR2 sequences are SGHDN and FVKESK. The CDR3 here is CASSPFGGSSYNEQFF. The CDR3 nucleotides read TGTGCCAGCAGCCCTTTCGGCGGGAGTTCCTACAATGAGCAGTTCTTC.

V is TRBV5-1 and J is TRBJ2-1; 11 bases agree with TRBD2. The junction had 7 bases not matched to a gene; V was cut back by 4 bases and J by 7 bases. This CDR3 is built from 15 residues. From germline, CDR1 is SGHRS and CDR2 YFSETQ. The DNA of the CDR3 is TGCGCCAGCAGCACGTTAGCGGGAGGGGGTAATGAGCAGTTCTTC. Amino acids: CASSTLAGGGNEQFF.

V is TRBV10-3 and J is TRBJ2-7; 10 nucleotides align to TRBD1. The CDR3 consists of 14 residues. Per the germline V gene, CDR1 is ENHRY and CDR2 is SYGVKD. J was trimmed by 4 bases and V by 6 bases; bases with no gene match: 6. The CDR3 region is CAISRQGAIYEQYF. CDR3 sequence (DNA): TGTGCCATCAGCCGACAGGGGGCAATATACGAGCAGTACTTC.

V is TRBV28 and J is TRBJ2-7, with 8 nucleotides matching TRBD1. Germline CDR1 and CDR2: MDHEN and SYDVKM. V shed 4 bases, J shed 0 bases, and the junction held 11 bases outside the gene matches. The CDR3 contains 17 residues. The CDR3 DNA sequence: TGTGCCAGCAGTTCCCCCCGGACAGGGACCTACTCCTACGAGCAGTACTTC. Protein product: CASSSPRTGTYSYEQYF.

Written as DNA, the CDR3 is TGTGCCAGCAGCTTAGCAGATACGCAGTATTTT. Its translation is CASSLADTQYF. The chain combines TRBV7-9 with TRBJ2-3; D is uncertain. CDR3 size: 11 residues. Germline loops: CDR1 SEHNR, CDR2 FQNEAQ (reference sequence). V was shortened by 0 bases and J by 5 bases, with 0 bases between the two germline ends.

The J gene is TRBJ2-7, the V gene TRBV28; no clear D gene. V was shortened by 5 bases and J by 5 bases, with 16 bases between the two germline ends. CDR3 size: 14 residues. CDR1 MDHEN and CDR2 SYDVKM come from the germline V gene. DNA for the CDR3: TGTGCCAGCAGTGCGATTTTGGTTGCCCACGAGCAGTACTTC. Translating gives CASSAILVAHEQYF.

V usage is TRBV18 and J usage is TRBJ1-1; possibly TRBD1 for D (6 bases). The CDR3 is 15 amino acids. V shed 2 bases and J shed 1 base, with 11 bases lying between them. Germline lookup yields CDR1 KGHSH and CDR2 LQKENI. The CDR3 DNA sequence: TGTGCCAGCTCACCAGAGACAGGCTCGAACACTGAAGCTTTCTTT. Residues: CASSPETGSNTEAFF. Full variable domain (remainder filled in from reference TRBV18 and TRBJ1-1): NAGVMQNPRHLVRRRGQEARLRCSPMKGHSHVYWYRQLPEEGLKFMVYLQKENIIDESGMPKERFSAEFPKEGPSILRIQQVVRGDSAAYFCASSPETGSNTEAFFGQGTRLTVV.

The V and J genes are TRBV30 and TRBJ1-1; tentatively, D is TRBD1 (5 bases). Deletions cut 1 base from V and 4 bases from J, with 13 bases between. The CDR3 length is 14 residues. Per germline, CDR1 GTSNPN and CDR2 SVGIG (reference sequence). The CDR3 reads CAWSGGVWGTEAFF. CDR3 sequence (DNA): TGTGCCTGGAGTGGGGGGGTATGGGGCACTGAAGCTTTCTTT.

This clone was seen a few times. The CDR3 sequence is CASSQQGLEAFF. CDR3 sequence (DNA): TGTGCCAGCAGCCAACAGGGGTTAGAAGCTTTCTTT. The V and J genes are TRBV11-2 and TRBJ1-1; TRBD1 aligns across 7 bases. This CDR3 is 12 amino acids long. Germline lookup yields CDR1 SGHAT and CDR2 FQNNGV. Unmatched junction bases numbered 5, after V lost 5 bases and J lost 8 bases.

The chain joins TRBV5-1 to TRBJ2-2; 7 bases are a match to TRBD2. The germline V gene encodes CDR1 SGHRS and CDR2 YFSETQ. The CDR3 consists of 17 residues. With 0 bases clipped from V and 5 bases from J, the junction kept 10 bases outside the gene matches. This chain's CDR3 is CASSLDIPVSGTGELFF. CDR3 sequence (DNA): TGCGCCAGCAGCTTGGACATCCCAGTTAGCGGGACCGGGGAGCTGTTTTTT.

The chain links TRBV7-2 to TRBJ2-7; 11 bases agree with TRBD2. This CDR3 has 16 residues. The trim removed 0 bases at V and 5 bases at J, leaving 6 bases unmatched. Germline-derived CDR1 and CDR2 are SGHTA and FQGNSA. The CDR3 loop reads CASSLAPTSGGHEQYF. As DNA, the CDR3 is TGTGCCAGCAGCTTAGCTCCAACTAGCGGGGGCCACGAGCAGTACTTC.

The V call is TRBV7-9, the J call TRBJ1-4; 9 bases are a match to TRBD1. V was pared by 5 bases and J by 10 bases, with 11 bases of the junction left unmatched. Germline V lookup: CDR1 SEHNR, CDR2 FQNEAQ (reference sequence). The CDR3 runs to 15 residues. The CDR3 sequence: CASSTTGTGSAKLFF. The CDR3 region has the DNA TGTGCCAGCAGCACCACCGGGACAGGGTCCGCAAAACTGTTTTTT. The whole variable domain, filled in from reference TRBV7-9 and TRBJ1-4, reads DTGVSQNPRHKITKRGQNVTFRCDPISEHNRLYWYRQTLGQGPEFLTYFQNEAQLEKSRLLSDRFSAERPKGSFSTLEIQRTEQGDSAMYLCASSTTGTGSAKLFFGSGTQLSVL.

The V call is TRBV27, the J call TRBJ2-3; a possible D gene is TRBD1 (5 bases). This CDR3 has 16 amino acids. Trimming took off 5 bases at V and 6 bases at J, with 21 bases between the two ends. The germline V gene encodes CDR1 MNHEY and CDR2 SMNVEV (reference sequence). CDR3 DNA sequence: TGTGCCAGCAGTATGATATCCCCGGATAACAGGGATACGCAGTATTTT. This sequence encodes CASSMISPDNRDTQYF.